The 9 T cell receptor beta chains below come from one sample, sequenced in a study of T cells in Graves' hyperthyroidism and ophthalmopathy (dated 2019 in TCRdb). The library was obtained by multiplex PCR. TCRdb records Illumina HiSeq 2000 as the sequencer. Amplification of TCR beta CDR3 regions was carried out from RNA transcripts. The first round of RT-PCR for the TCR CDR3 was performed with the HTBI primer set and the Qiagen OneStep RT-PCR kit. Through fastp at Q25 and MiXCR, TCRdb rebuilt clones from the public reads, retaining in-frame beta chains. Rows are combined by CDR3 protein, so each entry shows the most common genes and DNA. This sample gives more than 500,000 distinct CDR3 sequences in total; 15% to 20% of them show up just once. The ten largest make up approximately 30% of the sample. Sequencing was performed on blood. Receptors were obtained from a woman aged 25-40 years with Graves' ophthalmopathy.

The chain links TRBV6-1 to TRBJ1-6; 7 bases match TRBD1. The germline CDR1 and CDR2 sequences are MNHNS and SASEGT. V lost 6 bases to trimming and J lost 6 bases; unmatched junction nucleotides: 5. The CDR3 runs to 14 residues. The CDR3 loop reads CASSGTDFNSPLHF. The CDR3 DNA sequence: TGTGCCAGCAGCGGGACAGATTTTAATTCACCCCTCCACTTT.

This clonotype was seen repeatedly, ten times or more. This chain joins TRBV29-1 and TRBJ2-7; the match to TRBD2 covers 10 bases. This CDR3 contains 14 residues. Germline V gene sequence: CDR1 SQVTM, CDR2 ANQGSEA. V gave up 4 bases and J gave up 3 bases; unmatched junction bases: 6. The DNA for the CDR3 is TGCAGCGTTGTCCCTAGCGGGAGTTTCTACGAGCAGTACTTC. It encodes CSVVPSGSFYEQYF.

This clonotype was seen a handful of times. The chain combines TRBV18 with TRBJ2-1; 8 bases map to TRBD2. V shed 0 bases, J shed 7 bases, and the junction held 11 bases outside the gene matches. In germline, CDR1 is KGHSH, CDR2 LQKENI. This CDR3 spans 17 amino acids. CDR3 region: CASSPPGFSGTINEQFF. The CDR3 DNA is TGTGCCAGCTCACCACCTGGGTTTAGCGGGACGATAAATGAGCAGTTCTTC.

This clonotype showed up many times. The J gene is TRBJ2-3, the V gene TRBV6-1; 8 nucleotides line up with TRBD2. The CDR3 contains 15 residues. Trimming cost V 5 bases and J 6 bases; bases outside gene matches: 10. CDR1 MNHNS and CDR2 SASEGT come from the germline V gene. The DNA for the CDR3 is TGTGCCAGCAGTCCACGGCGGGAGGTAGGCGATACGCAGTATTTT. Residues: CASSPRREVGDTQYF.

The sample holds many counts of this clonotype. The chain has TRBV3-1 and TRBJ1-2; D is uncertain. V was pared by 3 bases and J by 8 bases, with 7 bases between. The germline gives CDR1 LGHDT, CDR2 YNNKEL (reference sequence). The CDR3 extends over 11 amino acids. The CDR3 DNA reads as TGTGCCAGCAGCCAGACCGGGGGCTACACCTTC. Protein sequence: CASSQTGGYTF.

Points on this clonotype: A much larger clone lies one base from this, so it may be a read error. The J gene is TRBJ1-1, the V gene TRBV5-1; perhaps TRBD1 as D (5 bases). This CDR3 region has 15 residues. Germline loops: CDR1 SGHRS, CDR2 YFSETQ. The V end lost 1 base, the J end lost 1 base, and 11 bases lay between the germline ends. The CDR3 nucleotides are TGCGCCAGCAGCTTGATCGGGGGTACGAACACTGAAGCTTTCTTT. Translation: CASSLIGGTNTEAFF.

This sequence joins TRBV19 and TRBJ1-1; D is unresolved. Germline V gene data show CDR1 as LNHDA and CDR2 as SQIVND (reference sequence). The CDR3 consists of 14 residues. V lost 3 bases to trimming and J lost 1 base, with 9 bases between them. The CDR3 DNA reads as TGTGCCAGTAGTATCCGTCTGGGGAACACTGAAGCTTTCTTT. As protein: CASSIRLGNTEAFF.

V gene TRBV4-1 combines with J gene TRBJ1-1; D call uncertain. The CDR3 contains 13 residues. Trimming shortened V by 1 base and J by 0 bases, and 3 bases separated the two germline ends. CDR1 and CDR2 from the germline V gene are MGHRA and YSYEKL. The CDR3 nucleotides read TGCGCCAGCAGCCAAGTAGTGAACACTGAAGCTTTCTTT. This encodes CASSQVVNTEAFF.

The rearrangement uses TRBV9 and TRBJ2-1; 7 positions match TRBD2. Germline V lookup: CDR1 SGDLS, CDR2 YYNGEE. The CDR3 consists of 14 residues. The ends lost 4 bases at V and 8 bases at J; junction bases unmatched: 9. CDR3 nucleotide sequence: TGTGCCAGCAGCACGGGGGGAAGGGGCGATGAGCAGTTCTTC. Protein sequence: CASSTGGRGDEQFF.